This note documents a single T cell receptor (beta chain) sequence. What it recognizes is unknown. Profiled with immunoSEQ multiplex PCR; TCRdb holds only in-frame clones, not every one. This sample yields some 56,000 clones, of which around 84% are seen a single time; 1% to 1.5% belongs to the top ten. The time point is: pretreatment peripheral blood. These data come from a study of PD-L1 blockade in urothelial cancer. Study background: The median T cell count in blood samples was some 140,000. Study-wide results and caveats: Lower pretreatment blood TCR clonality, under the median, predicted better survival, researchers reported.

The sequenced sample was PBMCs, obtained around atezolizumab (anti-PD-L1) treatment. The TCR sequence derives from a man aged 45-65 years with urothelial cancer.

The CDR3 DNA is TGTGCCAGCAGTTACGGGAGAGTGTCTAGCACAGATACGCAGTATTTT. Residues: CASSYGRVSSTDTQYF. The rearrangement joins TRBV6-9 to TRBJ2-3; D possibly corresponds to TRBD2 (6 bases). CDR1 is MNHGY, CDR2 SVAAGI, per germline. The CDR3 runs to 16 residues. V gave up 3 bases and J gave up 0 bases, with 13 bases separating them.